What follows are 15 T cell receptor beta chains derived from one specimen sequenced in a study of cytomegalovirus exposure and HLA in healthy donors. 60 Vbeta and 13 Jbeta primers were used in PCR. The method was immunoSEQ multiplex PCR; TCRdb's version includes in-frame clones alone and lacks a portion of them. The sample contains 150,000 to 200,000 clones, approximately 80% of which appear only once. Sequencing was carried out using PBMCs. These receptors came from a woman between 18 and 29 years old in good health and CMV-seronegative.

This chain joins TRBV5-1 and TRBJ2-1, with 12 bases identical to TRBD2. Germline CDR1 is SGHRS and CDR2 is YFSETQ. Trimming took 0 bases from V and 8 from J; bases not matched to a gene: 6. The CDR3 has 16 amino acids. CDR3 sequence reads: CASSLVLAGGPYEQFF. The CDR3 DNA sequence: TGCGCCAGCAGCTTGGTTCTAGCGGGAGGGCCGTATGAGCAGTTCTTC.

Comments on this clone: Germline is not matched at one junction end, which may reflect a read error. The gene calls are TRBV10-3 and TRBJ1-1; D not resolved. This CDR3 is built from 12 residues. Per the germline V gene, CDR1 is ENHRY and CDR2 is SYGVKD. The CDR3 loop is CASSYRGAEAFF. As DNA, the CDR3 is TGTGCCAGCAGTTATAGAGGCGCTGAAGCTTTCTTT.

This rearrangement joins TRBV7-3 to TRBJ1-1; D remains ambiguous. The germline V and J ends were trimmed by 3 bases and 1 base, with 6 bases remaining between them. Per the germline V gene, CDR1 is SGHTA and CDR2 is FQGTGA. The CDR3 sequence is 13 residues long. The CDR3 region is CASSLSWNTEAFF. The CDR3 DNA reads TGTGCCAGCAGCTTGAGCTGGAACACTGAAGCTTTCTTT.

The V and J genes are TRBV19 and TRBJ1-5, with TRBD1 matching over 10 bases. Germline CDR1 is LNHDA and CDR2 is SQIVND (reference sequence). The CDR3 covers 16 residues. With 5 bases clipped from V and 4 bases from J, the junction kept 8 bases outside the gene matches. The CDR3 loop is CASSAPGQGINQPQHF. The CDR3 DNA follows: TGTGCCAGTAGTGCCCCGGGACAGGGGATTAATCAGCCCCAGCATTTT.

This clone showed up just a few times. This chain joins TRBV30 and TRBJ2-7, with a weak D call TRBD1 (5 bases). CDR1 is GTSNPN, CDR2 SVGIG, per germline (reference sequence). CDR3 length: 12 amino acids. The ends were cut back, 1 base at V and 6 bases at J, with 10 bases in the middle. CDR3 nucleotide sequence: TGTGCCTGGAGTGGTGTGGGGCTCGAGCAGTACTTC. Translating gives CAWSGVGLEQYF.

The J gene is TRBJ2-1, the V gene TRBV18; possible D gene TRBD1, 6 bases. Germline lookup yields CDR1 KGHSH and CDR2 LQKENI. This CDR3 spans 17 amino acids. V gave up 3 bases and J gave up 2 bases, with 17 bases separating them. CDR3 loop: CASSPPTSRGPYNEQFF. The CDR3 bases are TGTGCCAGCTCACCCCCGACAAGCAGGGGACCCTACAATGAGCAGTTCTTC.

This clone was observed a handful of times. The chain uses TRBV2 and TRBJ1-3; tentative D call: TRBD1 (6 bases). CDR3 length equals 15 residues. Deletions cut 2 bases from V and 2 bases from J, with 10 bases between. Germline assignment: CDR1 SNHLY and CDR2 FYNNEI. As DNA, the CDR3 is TGTGCCAGCAGTGAAATACAGGGTCCTGGAAACACCATATATTTT. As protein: CASSEIQGPGNTIYF.

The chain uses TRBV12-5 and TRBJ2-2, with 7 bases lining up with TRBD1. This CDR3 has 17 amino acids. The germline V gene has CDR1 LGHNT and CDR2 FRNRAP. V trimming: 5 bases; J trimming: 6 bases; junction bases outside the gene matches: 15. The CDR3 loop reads CASGATLPRGFPGELFF. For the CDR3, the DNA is TGTGCTAGTGGTGCTACCCTGCCCAGGGGGTTCCCCGGGGAGCTGTTTTTT.

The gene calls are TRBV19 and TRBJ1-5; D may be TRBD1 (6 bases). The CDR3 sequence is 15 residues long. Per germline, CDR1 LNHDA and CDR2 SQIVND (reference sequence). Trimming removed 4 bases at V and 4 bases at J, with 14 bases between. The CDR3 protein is CASSTTGLGNQPQHF. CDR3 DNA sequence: TGTGCCAGTAGTACAACAGGGCTTGGGAATCAGCCCCAGCATTTT.

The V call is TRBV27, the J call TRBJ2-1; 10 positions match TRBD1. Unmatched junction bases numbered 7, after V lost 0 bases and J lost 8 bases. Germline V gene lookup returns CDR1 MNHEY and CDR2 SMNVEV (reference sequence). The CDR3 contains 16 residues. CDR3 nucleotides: TGTGCCAGCAGTTTATCGAGGGACAGGGGTTGGGATGAGCAGTTCTTC. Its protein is CASSLSRDRGWDEQFF.

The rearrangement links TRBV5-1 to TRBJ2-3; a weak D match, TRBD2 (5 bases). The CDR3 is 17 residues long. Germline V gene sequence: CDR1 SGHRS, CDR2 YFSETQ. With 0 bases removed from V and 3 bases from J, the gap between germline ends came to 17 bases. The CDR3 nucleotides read TGCGCCAGCAGCTTGGGGACTGCTATGATAAGAACAGATACGCAGTATTTT. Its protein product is CASSLGTAMIRTDTQYF.

In DNA, the CDR3 is TGCGCCAGCAGCCAAGTAGCGGTGAGCTCCTACAATGAGCAGTTCTTC. Residues: CASSQVAVSSYNEQFF. The chain uses TRBV4-1 and TRBJ2-1; possible D gene TRBD2, 6 bases. V gave up 1 base and J gave up 0 bases, with 10 bases separating them. The CDR3 has 16 amino acids. CDR1 and CDR2 from the germline V gene are MGHRA and YSYEKL.

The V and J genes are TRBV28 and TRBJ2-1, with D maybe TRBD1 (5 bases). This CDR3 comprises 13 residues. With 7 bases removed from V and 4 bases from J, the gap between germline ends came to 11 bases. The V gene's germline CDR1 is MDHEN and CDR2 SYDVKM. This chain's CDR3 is CASTTDSYNEQFF. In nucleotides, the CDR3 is TGTGCCAGCACTACCGACAGTTACAATGAGCAGTTCTTC. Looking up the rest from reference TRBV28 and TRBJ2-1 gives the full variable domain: DVKVTQSSRYLVKRTGEKVFLECVQDMDHENMFWYRQDPGLGLRLIYFSYDVKMKEKGDIPEGYSVSREKKERFSLILESASTNQTSMYLCASTTDSYNEQFFGPGTRLTVL.

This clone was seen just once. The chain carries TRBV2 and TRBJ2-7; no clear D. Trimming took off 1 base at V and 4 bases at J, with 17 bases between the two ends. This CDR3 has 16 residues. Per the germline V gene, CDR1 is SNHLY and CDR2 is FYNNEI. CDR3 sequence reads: CASSEGATLDGYEQYF. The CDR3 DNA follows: TGTGCCAGCAGTGAAGGAGCTACTTTAGATGGTTACGAGCAGTACTTC.

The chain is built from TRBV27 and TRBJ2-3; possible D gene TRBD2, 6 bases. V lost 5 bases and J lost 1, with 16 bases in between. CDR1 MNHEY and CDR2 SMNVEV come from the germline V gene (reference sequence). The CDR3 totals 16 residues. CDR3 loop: CASSPRPQRGTDTQYF. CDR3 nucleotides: TGTGCCAGCAGTCCCCGGCCGCAGCGGGGCACAGATACGCAGTATTTT.